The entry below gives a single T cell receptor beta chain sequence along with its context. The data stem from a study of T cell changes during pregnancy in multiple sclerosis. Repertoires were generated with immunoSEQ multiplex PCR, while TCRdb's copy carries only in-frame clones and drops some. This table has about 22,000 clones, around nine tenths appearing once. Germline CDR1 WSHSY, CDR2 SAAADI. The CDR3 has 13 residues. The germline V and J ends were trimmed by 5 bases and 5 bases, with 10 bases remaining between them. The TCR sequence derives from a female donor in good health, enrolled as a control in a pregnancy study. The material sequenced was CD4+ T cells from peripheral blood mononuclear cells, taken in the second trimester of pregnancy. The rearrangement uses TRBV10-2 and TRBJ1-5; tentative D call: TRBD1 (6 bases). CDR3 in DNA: TGCGCCAGCAGTCAGGGGATCCATCAGCCCCAGCATTTT. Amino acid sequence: CASSQGIHQPQHF.